Reported below is one T cell receptor beta chain. Its matching antigen is unknown. A second PCR of 7 to 11 cycles used a sample-barcoded 5' primer and a J-beta primer mix. TCRdb re-analysed the 5' RACE reads in MiXCR, keeping a single row per CDR3 protein. The sample includes 790,000 or so distinct CDR3 sequences, roughly three fifths of them seen just once. These data are taken from a study of blood T cells in healthy people across ages. Points from the study as a whole: Observed TCR beta diversity per million T cells went down as age went up. This fall followed a roughly linear course with age.

V trimming: 4 bases; J trimming: 4 bases; junction bases outside the gene matches: 8. The CDR3 has 17 amino acids. CDR1 is LGHDT, CDR2 YNNKEL, per germline (reference sequence). The sequencing input was blood. The J gene is TRBJ2-6, the V gene TRBV3-1, with 9 bases that match TRBD1. This clonotype was sampled from a man in his forties or fifties in good health. DNA for the CDR3: TGTGCCAGCAGCCGGGACAGGGAATTGTGGGGGGCCAACGTCCTGACTTTC. Its protein is CASSRDRELWGANVLTF.